What follows are 28 T cell receptor beta chains derived from one specimen sequenced in a study of T cells in Graves' hyperthyroidism and ophthalmopathy. TCR beta CDR3 regions were amplified from RNA. An initial round of RT-PCR targeting the TCR CDR3 relied on the HTBI primer set. Using its own MiXCR run on the multiplex PCR reads, TCRdb lists one record per CDR3 protein. The sample has around 390,000 distinct CDR3 sequences; about 14% are singletons. Source material: blood. These receptors all come from a young woman with Graves' ophthalmopathy.

This clonotype was counted many times. The V gene is TRBV27, the J gene TRBJ2-1; TRBD2 agrees at 10 bases. CDR1 and CDR2 (germline): MNHEY, SMNVEV (reference sequence). The CDR3 runs to 15 residues. The V gene end was trimmed by 3 bases and the J gene end by 6 bases; junction bases not matched to a gene: 5. The CDR3 region has the DNA TGTGCCAGCAGTTTCCCTAGCGGGGGAACCAATGAGCAGTTCTTC. It codes for CASSFPSGGTNEQFF.

This clonotype was counted at least ten times. The chain links TRBV5-6 to TRBJ1-2, with D unresolved. Deletions cut 0 bases from V and 10 bases from J, with 7 bases between. Germline-derived CDR1 and CDR2 are SGHDT and YYEEEE. This CDR3 is 11 amino acids long. Written as DNA, the CDR3 is TGTGCCAGCAGCTTGGGGGTCGACTACACCTTC. This encodes CASSLGVDYTF.

The table lists this clonotype with many counts. J is TRBJ1-5 and V is TRBV10-3; 9 nucleotides line up with TRBD1. Unmatched junction bases numbered 5, after V lost 6 bases and J lost 5 bases. Germline V gives CDR1 ENHRY, CDR2 SYGVKD. This CDR3 spans 14 amino acids. CDR3: CAISLGDRDQPQHF. As DNA, the CDR3 is TGTGCCATCAGCCTGGGGGACAGGGATCAGCCCCAGCATTTT.

This clonotype was recorded a few times. Given a much more abundant clone one base away, this may be a read error. V usage is TRBV20-1 and J usage is TRBJ2-5, with 14 nucleotides matching TRBD2. This CDR3 region has 15 residues. The germline gives CDR1 DFQATT, CDR2 SNEGSKA (reference sequence). After removal of 6 bases from V and 5 bases from J, the junction contained 8 bases not matched to a gene. For the CDR3, the DNA is TGCAGTGCAAAGACTAGCGGGGGGGCCAGGGAGACCCAGTACTTC. It codes for CSAKTSGGARETQYF.

As concerns this clonotype: One base away lies a much larger clone, so this may be a sequencing read error. The chain is built from TRBV6-1 and TRBJ2-7; D ambiguous. V lost 5 bases and J 2 bases, leaving 10 bases between the germline ends. Germline-derived CDR1 and CDR2 are MNHNS and SASEGT. This CDR3 spans 13 amino acids. CDR3 DNA sequence: TGTGCCAGCAGTCCCGGGTCCGCCTACGAGCAGTACTTC. Translated, it gives CASSPGSAYEQYF.

The chain carries TRBV11-2 and TRBJ2-5, with D perhaps assigned TRBD1 or TRBD2 (7 bases each). In germline, CDR1 is SGHAT, CDR2 FQNNGV. The V and J ends lost 2 bases and 5 bases respectively, with 30 bases between them. The CDR3 loop spans 20 amino acids. CDR3 coding DNA: TGTGCCAGCAGCTTACAGGGGGGGAACACCGGGGAGGATATCGCGGAGACCCAGTACTTC. Protein: CASSLQGGNTGEDIAETQYF.

The chain links TRBV7-3 to TRBJ2-1; D call uncertain. Trimming took off 2 bases at V and 0 bases at J, with 8 bases between the two ends. This CDR3 has 15 residues. CDR1 is SGHTA, CDR2 FQGTGA, per germline. The CDR3 nucleotides read TGTGCCAGCAGCTTAGGCCCTACCTCCTACAATGAGCAGTTCTTC. Translated: CASSLGPTSYNEQFF.

This clonotype came up many times. The chain carries TRBV5-1 and TRBJ2-1, with TRBD1 matching 8 bases. The junction had 2 bases not matched to a gene; V was cut back by 0 bases and J by 3 bases. The CDR3 runs to 15 residues. From germline, CDR1 is SGHRS and CDR2 YFSETQ. The DNA of the CDR3 is TGCGCCAGCAGCTTGGGGGACAGGTACTACAATGAGCAGTTCTTC. The encoded protein is CASSLGDRYYNEQFF. The full variable domain, completed using reference TRBV5-1 and TRBJ2-1, is KAGVTQTPRYLIKTRGQQVTLSCSPISGHRSVSWYQQTPGQGLQFLFEYFSETQRNKGNFPGRFSGRQFSNSRSEMNVSTLELGDSALYLCASSLGDRYYNEQFFGPGTRLTVL.

This clonotype was seen ten or more times. The chain employs TRBV18 and TRBJ1-2; 8 bases line up with TRBD1. Trimming cost V 6 bases and J 3 bases; bases outside gene matches: 9. Germline assignment: CDR1 KGHSH and CDR2 LQKENI. The CDR3 is 15 amino acids. The CDR3 loop is CASSHRQGADYGYTF. CDR3 bases: TGTGCCAGCTCCCACCGCCAGGGGGCCGACTATGGCTACACCTTC. Full variable domain (remainder filled in from reference TRBV18 and TRBJ1-2): NAGVMQNPRHLVRRRGQEARLRCSPMKGHSHVYWYRQLPEEGLKFMVYLQKENIIDESGMPKERFSAEFPKEGPSILRIQQVVRGDSAAYFCASSHRQGADYGYTFGSGTRLTVV.

This clonotype was counted at least ten times. The rearrangement links TRBV18 to TRBJ1-4; a possible D gene is TRBD1 (5 bases). Germline-derived CDR1 and CDR2 are KGHSH and LQKENI. The CDR3 has 16 amino acids. Trimming removed 1 base at V and 5 bases at J, with 14 bases between. The CDR3 here is CASSPLSRAENEKLFF. The CDR3 DNA sequence: TGTGCCAGCTCACCACTTAGCAGGGCCGAGAATGAAAAACTGTTTTTT.

This rearrangement joins TRBV27 to TRBJ1-5; no reliable D call. Trimming left V 3 bases short and J 7 bases short, with 10 bases between. The CDR3 totals 13 residues. Germline CDR1 is MNHEY and CDR2 is SMNVEV (reference sequence). Here the CDR3 DNA reads TGTGCCAGCAGTTTTTCCCGAGGCCAGCCCCAGCATTTT. Translating it yields CASSFSRGQPQHF.

This clonotype was seen many times. The rearrangement joins TRBV20-1 to TRBJ2-2; 12 bases are a match to TRBD2. The CDR3 is 15 residues long. V dropped 3 bases and J dropped 6; count of bases not matched to a gene: 5. Germline lookup yields CDR1 DFQATT and CDR2 SNEGSKA (reference sequence). CDR3 nucleotide sequence: TGCAGTGCTAGTGTCCTAGCGGGGGGGCCCGGGGAGCTGTTTTTT. The encoded protein is CSASVLAGGPGELFF.

Many counts were recorded for this clonotype. The rearrangement links TRBV30 to TRBJ1-1; no firm D call. CDR3 length: 15 amino acids. Germline V lookup: CDR1 GTSNPN, CDR2 SVGIG (reference sequence). Deletions cut 0 bases from V and 2 bases from J, with 13 bases between. In DNA, the CDR3 is TGTGCCTGGAGTGTAGGCGGGAGGGCAAACACTGAAGCTTTCTTT. It translates to CAWSVGGRANTEAFF. The full variable domain, rest sourced from reference TRBV30 and TRBJ1-1, is SQTIHQWPATLVQPVGSPLSLECTVEGTSNPNLYWYRQAAGRGLQLLFYSVGIGQISSEVPQNLSASRPQDRQFILSSKKLLLSDSGFYLCAWSVGGRANTEAFFGQGTRLTVV.

The chain uses TRBV27 and TRBJ2-7, with 7 bases fitting TRBD1. The CDR3 runs to 13 residues. The V gene's germline CDR1 is MNHEY and CDR2 SMNVEV (reference sequence). J gave up 3 bases and V 5 bases, and 4 bases lay outside the gene matches. The CDR3 DNA sequence: TGTGCCAGCAGTCCGACAGGGTTCTACGAGCAGTACTTC. The encoded protein is CASSPTGFYEQYF.

This clonotype was detected ten times or more. The rearrangement uses TRBV4-1 and TRBJ2-3, with TRBD1 matching over 10 bases. V shed 6 bases, J shed 0 bases, and the junction held 9 bases outside the gene matches. CDR3 size: 17 residues. CDR1 is MGHRA, CDR2 YSYEKL, per germline. CDR3 in DNA: TGCGCCAGCAGTCCCGGGACAGGGGCCCGTAGCACAGATACGCAGTATTTT. This gives the protein CASSPGTGARSTDTQYF.

This clonotype was picked up many times. The chain uses TRBV7-9 and TRBJ2-2, with TRBD1 matching over 7 bases. J gave up 4 bases and V 3 bases, and 5 bases lay outside the gene matches. Germline V lookup: CDR1 SEHNR, CDR2 FQNEAQ (reference sequence). The CDR3 totals 15 residues. The CDR3 DNA is TGTGCCAGCAGCTTCGGGACAGCTTTCACCGGGGAGCTGTTTTTT. Translating gives CASSFGTAFTGELFF.

Note on this clonotype: Just one base apart from a much larger clone, this may be a read error. This rearrangement joins TRBV4-3 to TRBJ1-1; unclear D gene. Looked up from germline, CDR1 is LGHNA and CDR2 is YSLEER. The CDR3 runs 15 residues. This CDR3 reads CASRHEGLTNTEALF. The CDR3 DNA reads TGCGCCAGCAGACACGAGGGCCTAACGAACACTGAAGCTCTCTTT.

In its sample, this clonotype was seen many times. This chain connects TRBV12-3 or TRBV12-4 to TRBJ1-4; D remains unclear. The CDR3 consists of 14 residues. Trimming shortened V by 4 bases and J by 8 bases, and 14 bases separated the two germline ends. CDR3 sequence: CASSSRTGEEKLFF. CDR3 in DNA: TGTGCCAGCAGTTCGAGGACCGGTGAAGAAAAACTGTTTTTT.

This clonotype was counted many times. The chain has TRBV7-2 and TRBJ2-1; D unclear. CDR1 SGHTA and CDR2 FQGNSA come from the germline V gene. The length of the CDR3 is 15 residues. With 3 bases removed from V and 0 bases from J, the gap between germline ends came to 9 bases. Here the CDR3 reads CASSFPTGSYNEQFF. The CDR3 region has the DNA TGTGCCAGCAGCTTCCCGACGGGCTCCTACAATGAGCAGTTCTTC. Full variable domain (missing parts from reference TRBV7-2 and TRBJ2-1): GAGVSQSPSNKVTEKGKDVELRCDPISGHTALYWYRQSLGQGLEFLIYFQGNSAPDKSGLPSDRFSAERTGGSVSTLTIQRTQQEDSAVYLCASSFPTGSYNEQFFGPGTRLTVL.

In its sample, this clonotype was seen many times. The V gene is TRBV3-1, the J gene TRBJ2-2; possibly TRBD1 or TRBD2 for D (5 bases each). The germline V and J ends were trimmed by 4 bases and 4 bases, with 16 bases remaining between them. CDR3 length: 16 residues. Germline assignment: CDR1 LGHDT and CDR2 YNNKEL (reference sequence). The CDR3: CASSLPHGAITGELFF. CDR3 sequence (DNA): TGTGCCAGCAGCCTCCCCCACGGGGCTATCACCGGGGAGCTGTTTTTT.

This clonotype was counted at least ten times. The chain is built from TRBV6-1 and TRBJ2-1, with a tentative D call TRBD2 (5 bases). CDR3 length: 14 amino acids. V gave up 8 bases and J gave up 6 bases, with 17 bases separating them. Germline V gene sequence: CDR1 MNHNS, CDR2 SASEGT. The CDR3 loop reads CASAKPTSTNEQFF. CDR3 sequence (DNA): TGTGCCAGCGCGAAACCCACTAGTACCAATGAGCAGTTCTTC.

This clonotype has a handful of counts. The chain carries TRBV29-1 and TRBJ1-2; no firm D call. The CDR3 is 15 amino acids. V was shortened by 0 bases and J by 5 bases, with 16 bases between the two germline ends. Germline values: CDR1 SQVTM, CDR2 ANQGSEA. DNA of the CDR3: TGCAGCGTTGAAGATCGCCGGGCCATCCGATATGGCTACACCTTC. This gives the protein CSVEDRRAIRYGYTF.

The V call is TRBV20-1, the J call TRBJ2-1; D is perhaps TRBD2 (6 bases). V lost 7 bases and J lost 15, with 16 bases in between. Germline CDR1 and CDR2: DFQATT and SNEGSKA (reference sequence). The CDR3 is 10 amino acids. This CDR3 reads CSVLRGLLFF. The DNA of the CDR3 is TGCAGTGTCCTGCGGGGCCTCCTGTTCTTC.

There are many counts of this clonotype. The rearrangement links TRBV7-2 to TRBJ2-1; D uncertain. This CDR3 is built from 12 residues. Germline lookup yields CDR1 SGHTA and CDR2 FQGNSA. The V and J ends lost 8 bases and 15 bases respectively, with 20 bases between them. CDR3 DNA sequence: TGTGCCAGCGGTGGGTTCGATGGCTTGGGGTTCTTC. It yields the protein CASGGFDGLGFF.

V gene TRBV15 combines with J gene TRBJ1-3; D gene uncertain. The CDR3 runs 11 residues. Between the trimmed V and J ends, which lost 8 bases and 4 bases, there was a span of 6 bases. From germline, CDR1 is LNHNV and CDR2 YYDKDF (reference sequence). The CDR3 reads CATGYGNTIYF. The CDR3 region has the DNA TGTGCCACCGGTTACGGAAACACCATATATTTT.

Many counts were recorded for this clonotype. The CDR3 reads CAWRGDRRNEKLFF. CDR3 in DNA: TGTGCCTGGAGGGGGGACAGACGGAATGAAAAACTGTTTTTT. The V gene is TRBV30, the J gene TRBJ1-4; TRBD1 aligns across 7 bases. CDR1 and CDR2 from the germline V gene are GTSNPN and SVGIG (reference sequence). CDR3 size: 14 residues. Losses at the gene ends were 3 bases for V and 5 bases for J; bases not matched to a gene: 6.

The sample holds many counts of this clonotype. This chain joins TRBV11-2 and TRBJ2-5, with 9 bases aligning to TRBD2. Germline V gene lookup returns CDR1 SGHAT and CDR2 FQNNGV. V was clipped by 3 bases and J by 2 bases; unmatched bases: 7. CDR3 length: 16 amino acids. In nucleotides, the CDR3 is TGTGCCAGCAGCTTCTCCAGCGGGGGGCTTCAAGAGACCCAGTACTTC. This translates into CASSFSSGGLQETQYF.

This clonotype was counted between two and nine times. The chain couples TRBV28 to TRBJ1-1; D possibly corresponds to TRBD1 (6 bases). CDR1 is MDHEN, CDR2 SYDVKM, per germline. The CDR3 extends over 14 amino acids. The V and J ends lost 3 bases and 4 bases respectively, with 12 bases between them. The CDR3 spells CASSFNRVSTEAFF. The CDR3, as DNA: TGTGCCAGCAGTTTTAACAGGGTAAGCACTGAAGCTTTCTTT.